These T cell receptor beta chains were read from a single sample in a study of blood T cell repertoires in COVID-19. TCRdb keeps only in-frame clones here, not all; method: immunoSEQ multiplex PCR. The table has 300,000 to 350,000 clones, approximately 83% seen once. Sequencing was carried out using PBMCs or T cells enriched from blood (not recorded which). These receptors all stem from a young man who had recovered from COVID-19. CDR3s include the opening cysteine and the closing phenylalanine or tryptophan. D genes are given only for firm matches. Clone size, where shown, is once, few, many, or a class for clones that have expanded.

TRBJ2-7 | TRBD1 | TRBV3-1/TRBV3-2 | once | CASSLGTGTYEQYF | TGTGCCAGCAGCCTCGGGACAGGAACCTACGAGCAGTACTTC
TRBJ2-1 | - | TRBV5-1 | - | CASSSGSEAYNEQFF | TGCGCCAGCAGCTCCGGGTCCGAGGCCTACAATGAGCAGTTCTTC
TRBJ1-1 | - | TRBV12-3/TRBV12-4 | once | CASTFGQRTEAFF | TGTGCCAGCACTTTCGGACAGCGGACTGAAGCTTTCTTT
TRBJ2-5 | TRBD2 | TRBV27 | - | CASRQGSLAGGQETQYF | TGTGCCAGCAGACAAGGGTCGCTAGCGGGGGGGCAAGAGACCCAGTACTTC
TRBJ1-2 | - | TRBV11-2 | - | CASSLNVNYGYTF | TGTGCCAGCAGCTTAAATGTAAACTATGGCTACACCTTC
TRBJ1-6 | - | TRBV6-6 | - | CASEGNSPLHF | TGTGCCAGCGAGGGAAATTCACCCCTCCACTTT
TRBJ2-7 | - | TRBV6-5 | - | CASSYSGSEQYF | TGTGCCAGCAGTTACTCAGGGAGCGAGCAGTACTTC
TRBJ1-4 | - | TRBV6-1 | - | CASSEKAGLQGEKLFF | TGTGCCAGCAGCGAAAAAGCGGGACTTCAGGGTGAAAAACTGTTTTTT
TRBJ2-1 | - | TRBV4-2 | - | CASSQVGHGGLWDEQFF | TGTGCCAGCAGCCAAGTTGGTCACGGGGGACTCTGGGATGAGCAGTTCTTC
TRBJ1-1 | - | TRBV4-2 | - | CASSHNRETNTEAFF | TGTGCCAGCAGCCATAACAGGGAAACGAACACTGAAGCTTTCTTT
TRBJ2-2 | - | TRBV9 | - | CASSRVNTGELFF | TGTGCCAGCAGTCGCGTGAACACCGGGGAGCTGTTTTTT
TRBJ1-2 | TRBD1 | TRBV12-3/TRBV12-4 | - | CASSLLTGYGYTF | TGTGCCAGCAGTTTACTGACAGGGTATGGCTACACCTTC
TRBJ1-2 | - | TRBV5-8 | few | CASSPSYGYTF | TGTGCCAGCAGCCCATCATATGGCTACACCTTC
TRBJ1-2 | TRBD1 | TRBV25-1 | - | CASSPPGQGPNYGYTF | TGTGCCAGCAGCCCCCCGGGACAGGGCCCTAACTATGGCTACACCTTC
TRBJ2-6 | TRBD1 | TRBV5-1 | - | CASSLVGTVGANVLTF | TGCGCCAGCAGCTTGGTCGGGACAGTTGGGGCCAACGTCCTGACTTTC
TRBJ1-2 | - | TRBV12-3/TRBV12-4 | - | CASSQGSYYGYTF | TGTGCCAGCAGCCAGGGGAGCTACTATGGCTACACCTTC
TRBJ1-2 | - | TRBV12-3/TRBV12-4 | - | CASRKGDYGYTF | TGTGCCAGCAGGAAGGGGGACTATGGCTACACCTTC
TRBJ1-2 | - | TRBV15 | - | CATSRVAGRDGYTF | TGTGCCACCAGCAGAGTCGCAGGTAGAGATGGCTACACCTTC
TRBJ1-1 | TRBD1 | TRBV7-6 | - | CASSRTGSSNAEAFF | TGTGCCAGCAGCCGGACAGGTTCTTCTAATGCTGAAGCTTTCTTT
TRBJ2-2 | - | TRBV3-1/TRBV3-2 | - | CASSIRDPNTGELFF | TGTGCCAGCAGCATCCGCGATCCGAACACCGGGGAGCTGTTTTTT
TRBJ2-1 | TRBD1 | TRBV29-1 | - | CSGGQGSNDEQFF | TGCAGCGGGGGACAGGGGAGTAACGATGAGCAGTTCTTC
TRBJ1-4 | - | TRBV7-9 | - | CASSLAAQGEKLFF | TGTGCCAGCAGCTTAGCGGCGCAGGGGGAAAAACTGTTTTTT
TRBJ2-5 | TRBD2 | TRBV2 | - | CASSENGGGETQYF | TGTGCCAGCAGTGAAAATGGGGGGGGAGAGACCCAGTACTTC